This T cell receptor (beta chain) was observed in a study of cytomegalovirus exposure and HLA in healthy donors (dated by TCRdb to 2016 to 2017). Regarding the complete study: In an earlier analysis of approximately 500 of the donors, less than 350 Gb of sequence data and 90 million to 120 million unique TCR beta sequences from roughly 180 million T cells were reported. The genetic ancestry cluster associated with self-reported Caucasian donors included over 80% of the 350 to 500 genotyped donors. The later analysis used no new phenotypic data to find candidate immune exposures, relying instead on TCR beta sequences and their occurrence across donors. Across approximately 400 genotyped donors of the cohort, an average of approximately 240,000 unique TCR beta nucleotide sequences per donor were sequenced, and about a sixth of those sequences were non-productive. In addition to the first cohort of 666 subjects, a separate validation cohort of some 120 different subjects was used. An earlier analysis of nearly 600 of the donors applied high-throughput TCR beta sequencing to assess whether each TCR beta V gene segment acted as functional or pseudogenic. Typing coverage differed by locus: A, B, C, DRB1 and DQB1 were typed in roughly 620-630 donors, DQA1 in about 510, DPA1 in nearly 610, and DPB1 in approximately 450. Alongside the repertoire data, information on donor age, sex, ethnicity and CMV serostatus was compiled. All discovery cohort repertoires had been generated using a single sequencing platform. A later genetic analysis used genome-wide SNP genotypes for about 60% of the roughly 670 donors, treating that subset as a discovery cohort. A later analysis re-analyzed previously published TCR beta repertoires from approximately 700 donors and added high-resolution HLA genotyping to study TCR occurrence patterns. About 280 gigabases of sequencing data and approximately 91 million unique TCR sequences made up an early release that covered several hundred HLA-typed donors. Using immunosequencing, the study profiled T cell repertoires from about 620 subjects and related those repertoires to cytomegalovirus serostatus. Because of strong linkage in the cohort, roughly 5 DR-DQ haplotypes were treated as single units for association and clustering. To predict cytomegalovirus infection status, the study brought together high-throughput TCR immunosequencing, statistical association of individual TCRs with disease status, and machine learning. HLA typing included class I and class II loci at four-digit resolution. The study aimed to test whether cataloging public T cell receptors could reveal signatures of past pathogen exposure.

About this clone: The antigen it recognizes is unknown. Per-base quality was not reported, and no clone a single base away is much larger than it.

CDR1 SGDLS and CDR2 YYNGEE were looked up in the germline V gene. After removal of 7 bases from V and 7 bases from J, the junction retains 15 bases not matched to a gene. Inclusive of the bounding cysteine and phenylalanine, the CDR3 is 15 residues long. Solely the CDR3 DNA is kept, with 45 bases framed from the first base. The cohort comprised hundreds of healthy bone marrow donors. At the time of sampling, all cohort members were nominally healthy, though unrecorded immune exposures were likely present. The donor tested CMV seronegative, placing the donor among the 350 or so seronegative members of the cohort. A peripheral blood sample was collected from each donor, and TCR beta sequencing was performed on peripheral blood mononuclear cells. Genomic DNA was extracted from the blood cell samples with the Qiagen DNeasy Blood Extraction Kit. Libraries came from the immunoSEQ multiplex PCR assay. A mixture of 60 forward primers for TCR Vbeta segments and 13 reverse primers for TCR Jbeta segments was used in the multiplex PCR. Amplification of the CDR3 region of rearranged TCR beta genes was performed with a multiplex PCR assay on genomic DNA. The amplified TCR beta libraries were sequenced on the Illumina HiSeq System as 87-base-pair reads. The source study handled its data this way. Across the 600 to 700 repertoires, a later analysis counted tens of millions of unique TCR beta chains, some 11 million of which were shared by at least two donors. To remove PCR and sequencing errors, raw reads were error-corrected and collapsed into unique sequences using a nearest-neighbor algorithm that merged closely related sequences. V, D and J gene segments were assigned by aligning CDR3 sequences to IMGT reference sequences. Each retained sequence needed at least a six-nucleotide match to both a V gene segment and a J gene segment. A rearrangement was called productive if the CDR3 had no stop codons and remained in frame with V and J, and every other rearrangement was called non-productive. Following IMGT convention, CDR3 was defined as the stretch from the second conserved V-encoded cysteine up to the conserved J-encoded phenylalanine. In an earlier analysis of roughly 610 of the donors, sequences lacking an unambiguous match to a single V gene segment were excluded. In an earlier analysis of a few hundred of the donors, V segments were called functional above 56.7% productive rearrangements and were called segregating when the between-donor standard deviation exceeded 5%. To diagnose cytomegalovirus status from the catalog of TCR beta chain sequences, a statistical classification framework was built. In a later analysis, V and J genes were assigned by comparing TCR nucleotide sequences against IMGT/GENE-DB human TR gene sequences. The TCRdist pipeline was used in a later analysis to assign CDR3 sequences and most-parsimonious VDJ recombination scenarios. In a later analysis, each TCR beta chain was defined by its CDR3 amino acid sequence together with its V-gene family, and reads lacking a unique V-gene family were excluded. In a later analysis, 450 to 600 highly shared, low-generation-probability nucleotide sequences were removed to address suspected cross-contamination and a sequencing artifact. In a later analysis, a clonal expansion index for each public chain was calculated from normalized within-repertoire ranks of inferred template counts. A later analysis computed generation probabilities with a VDJ recombination model fitted to out-of-frame rearrangements, and checked the results against IGoR. In a later analysis, hypergeometric tests were used to score TCR-TCR, TCR-HLA and TCR-CMV co-occurrence, with a repertoire-size bias correction applied to TCR pairs. To estimate false discovery rates, a later analysis permuted the HLA or CMV assignments 20 times. In a later analysis, co-occurring TCRs were grouped using DBSCAN, and TCRdist sequence similarity was added for clustering within HLA-allele-positive subsets. For co-occurrence clustering, repertoires with fewer than 30,000 or more than 120,000 public chains were excluded, along with roughly 5 repertoires with anomalous nucleotide sharing. What TCRdb holds here is the immuneACCESS table cut down to in-frame rearrangements. Part of the clones is not present; checked against another copy, under half of the missing clones reflect an unresolved V gene, and the others are unexplained. V and J calls and clone size are given by that table; D and trimming were obtained from the DNA. In all, the sample holds some 170,000 clones, and around nine tenths of those were seen once. The ten biggest clones cover around 0.85% of the sample.

Study-wide conclusions, independent of this receptor: The earlier analysis of approximately 540 of the donors excluded roughly 16 rarely observed V segments, including chromosome 9 orphons, because counts were too low. It was suggested by the authors that the approach could potentially be generalized to other disease states and immunological phenotypes. In an earlier analysis of some 550 of the donors, most TCR beta V segments were observed in productive rearrangements about 90% or about 30% of the time, broadly matching IMGT annotations. In vitro tests confirmed that a few of the cytomegalovirus-associated TCR beta chains recognize cytomegalovirus antigens. Across donors, most TCR sequences were observed very rarely, whereas some public TCRs were present in many individuals. A later analysis reported that several top co-occurrence clusters appeared linked to parvovirus B19, influenza, CMV and Epstein-Barr virus. Presence/absence analyses assumed roughly uniform sequencing depth across donors, an assumption that may not hold. This cohort had only TCR beta chains sequenced, and the lack of alpha or paired-chain data limited which features could be detected. Correlated functional status among segregating V segments might reflect linkage disequilibrium, but an unknown experimental factor could not be ruled out. According to a later analysis, TCR association rates differed among HLA loci, with DRB1 alleles showing the most associated TCRs and HLA-C alleles showing the fewest. A further reported finding was that TCR beta sequences accurately predicted the HLA-A and HLA-B alleles for most subjects in the first cohort. A later genetic analysis reported fewer N-insertions in productive TCRs among donors in an Asian-associated ancestry cluster than the approximately 670-donor mean. The only immune exposure information available for the cohort was CMV serostatus. Because the 87-base-pair reads could not distinguish some IMGT-functional V segments, including TRBV6-2 and TRBV6-3, those segments were excluded. In a later analysis, HLA-associated TCR beta chains showed more clonal expansion and lower generation probabilities than non-associated chains that were equally common. The classifier was reported to diagnose cytomegalovirus status with high specificity and sensitivity in both the original cohort and the validation cohort. The sequencing pipeline was judged likely to have produced a cluster of highly shared sequence variants as a technical artifact. The study gave a list of under 200 TCR beta chains associated with cytomegalovirus. Because HLA typing was missing for some donors at each locus, association tests included only the typed subset. At a false discovery rate of 0.05, a later analysis linked around 17,000 TCR beta sequences to specific HLA alleles. An association between a missense DCLRE1C variant and V-gene and J-gene trimming of TCR beta chains was found in a later genetic analysis and replicated in an independent cohort. In a later analysis, most CMV-associated TCR beta chains were found to appear HLA-restricted, with HLA associations seemingly driven largely by CMV exposure. Assigning TCR associations to individual alleles was difficult when HLA alleles, especially DR and DQ, strongly co-occurred.

This chain joins TRBV9 to TRBJ2-5; 8 bases in the middle match TRBD2. Sequencing used PBMCs. This receptor was obtained from a woman under 40 in good health and CMV-seronegative. CDR3 sequence: CASGSGGWEERTQYF. The DNA is as follows: TGTGCCAGCGGAAGCGGGGGTTGGGAAGAACGGACCCAGTACTTC.